The clone carrying this T cell receptor (beta chain) was observed a handful of times. The antigen is unknown. Primers for the PCR totalled 60 Vbeta and 13 Jbeta. Clones were read by immunoSEQ multiplex PCR, and TCRdb kept only the in-frame ones, dropping some. Of under 150,000 clones listed, 75% to 90% were seen once; the top ten hold about 6.7%. This specimen belongs to a study of cytomegalovirus exposure and HLA in healthy donors. Study-level points and caveats: According to an earlier analysis, most TCR beta V segments yielded productive rearrangements about 87% or about 30% of the time.

The V end lost 0 bases, the J end lost 2 bases, and 11 bases lay between the germline ends. CDR3 length equals 15 residues. Germline values: CDR1 SGHRS, CDR2 YFSETQ. The source material was PBMCs. J is TRBJ2-5 and V is TRBV5-1; D gene unclear. The origin of this receptor is a woman aged 30 to 39 in good health and CMV-seropositive. The CDR3 DNA reads TGCGCCAGCAGCTTGGCCCCACTTCCTCAAGAGACCCAGTACTTC. Residues: CASSLAPLPQETQYF.